Listed below are T cell receptor beta chains from one sample, sequenced in a study of technical replicates of blood from a few donors. Profiling relied on immunoSEQ multiplex PCR, and the TCRdb table lists in-frame clones only, not all of them. The sample lists around 80,000 clones; around 94% were seen once. The specimen sequenced was T cells isolated from PBMCs. The source is a human donor in good health. The conserved cysteine and the conserved F or W are not part of the CDR3 here. D genes are given only for firm matches.

CDR3aa: ASSLERGRQETQY
v_gene: TRBV5-1
d_gene: .

CDR3aa: ASSTRAGTSILRGGNEQF
v_gene: TRBV19
d_gene: TRBD2

CDR3aa: ASSQPSGASSYEQY
v_gene: TRBV19
d_gene: TRBD2

CDR3aa: ASSLRTSGFSAQY
v_gene: TRBV7-2
d_gene: TRBD2

CDR3aa: ASTEVAGETQY
v_gene: TRBV19
d_gene: .

CDR3aa: ASSAGLTNEKLF
v_gene: TRBV6-5
d_gene: .

CDR3aa: ASSLQGGDEKLF
v_gene: TRBV7-9
d_gene: .

CDR3aa: ASSYGGNTEAF
v_gene: TRBV18
d_gene: .

CDR3aa: ASSVGWTDSNTIY
v_gene: TRBV9
d_gene: .

CDR3aa: AISGGVNTGELF
v_gene: TRBV10-3
d_gene: .

CDR3aa: SVAGQDTQY
v_gene: TRBV20-1
d_gene: .

CDR3aa: ASSAGGANGYT
v_gene: TRBV25-1
d_gene: .

CDR3aa: ASSEGLAANYGYT
v_gene: TRBV25-1
d_gene: .

CDR3aa: ASSLAYIRSYNEQF
v_gene: TRBV7-8
d_gene: .

CDR3aa: ASGQGANQPQH
v_gene: TRBV19
d_gene: TRBD1

CDR3aa: ASSEGSGLVSHEQY
v_gene: TRBV9
d_gene: TRBD2

CDR3aa: ASSVPLDGSYGYT
v_gene: TRBV7-8
d_gene: .

CDR3aa: ASSFGLAVYNEQF
v_gene: TRBV5-1
d_gene: TRBD2

CDR3aa: AWSADSQETQY
v_gene: TRBV30
d_gene: .

CDR3aa: ASSPRLRGLADPYNEQF
v_gene: TRBV18
d_gene: TRBD2

CDR3aa: AISASPGQGTYT
v_gene: TRBV10-3
d_gene: TRBD1

CDR3aa: ATSRASWNTEAF
v_gene: TRBV15
d_gene: .

CDR3aa: ASSDTGEDTIY
v_gene: TRBV2
d_gene: TRBD1

CDR3aa: ARPLPGLTTSTDTQY
v_gene: TRBV2
d_gene: .

CDR3aa: AISPGEGEKLF
v_gene: TRBV10-3
d_gene: .

CDR3aa: ASSLRLAGGAYNEQF
v_gene: TRBV5-1
d_gene: TRBD2

CDR3aa: ASSSVSRFDEQF
v_gene: TRBV28
d_gene: .

CDR3aa: ATSRDPSRGYEQY
v_gene: TRBV15
d_gene: .

CDR3aa: ASSSRDRRTDTQY
v_gene: TRBV7-6
d_gene: TRBD1

CDR3aa: AWSVGRGRQY
v_gene: TRBV30
d_gene: .

CDR3aa: ASSSFQGFSTDTQY
v_gene: TRBV27
d_gene: .

CDR3aa: ASSLATYNEQF
v_gene: TRBV7-3
d_gene: .

CDR3aa: ASSLTSGSSYEQY
v_gene: TRBV19
d_gene: TRBD2

CDR3aa: ASSVGGEGNQPQH
v_gene: TRBV9
d_gene: .

CDR3aa: ASSFGPGRAYEQY
v_gene: TRBV7-8
d_gene: TRBD2

CDR3aa: ASSQNKKQGKGTEAF
v_gene: TRBV5-4
d_gene: .

CDR3aa: ASSLWDSSNQPQH
v_gene: TRBV7-2
d_gene: .

CDR3aa: AISLDSYEQY
v_gene: TRBV10-3
d_gene: .

CDR3aa: ASRSPGQISNQPQH
v_gene: TRBV28
d_gene: TRBD1

CDR3aa: AIEGTTNEKLF
v_gene: TRBV30
d_gene: .

CDR3aa: SVGDRLAGAPDTQY
v_gene: TRBV29-1
d_gene: TRBD2

CDR3aa: ASSDTSDRFSSYEQY
v_gene: TRBV28
d_gene: .

CDR3aa: ASSPLDRGTEAF
v_gene: TRBV18
d_gene: .

CDR3aa: AWTRQREIGEQF
v_gene: TRBV30
d_gene: TRBD2

CDR3aa: ASSPPYTGGFNEQF
v_gene: TRBV18
d_gene: TRBD1

CDR3aa: ASSLRPGSWEQY
v_gene: TRBV5-4
d_gene: .

CDR3aa: ASSLAGTSNYGYT
v_gene: TRBV5-1
d_gene: .

CDR3aa: ASSIEQGTTEAF
v_gene: TRBV19
d_gene: TRBD1

CDR3aa: AWTVQETQY
v_gene: TRBV30
d_gene: .

CDR3aa: ASTWPGSYEQY
v_gene: TRBV5-1
d_gene: .

CDR3aa: ASSAWTSGDLITDTQY
v_gene: TRBV7-9
d_gene: TRBD2

CDR3aa: ASSRQGTTEAF
v_gene: TRBV9
d_gene: TRBD1

CDR3aa: ASSIGGRYQETQY
v_gene: TRBV19
d_gene: .

CDR3aa: ASSLTAAYGYT
v_gene: TRBV5-4
d_gene: .

CDR3aa: ASSPSMSSGANVLT
v_gene: TRBV18
d_gene: .

CDR3aa: ASSPGDNGQAF
v_gene: TRBV18
d_gene: .

CDR3aa: ASSYRDRGHTEAF
v_gene: TRBV5-1
d_gene: TRBD1

CDR3aa: ASSLGTSKSHEQF
v_gene: TRBV9
d_gene: TRBD2

CDR3aa: ASRWGQALTEAF
v_gene: TRBV5-1
d_gene: TRBD1

CDR3aa: ASSSDRGIHTETQY
v_gene: TRBV5-8
d_gene: TRBD1